These T cell receptor beta chains were read from a single sample in a study of T cell responses to AZD1222 COVID-19 vaccine. Profiling relied on immunoSEQ multiplex PCR, and the TCRdb table lists in-frame clones only, not all of them. The data hold about 100,000 clones, with roughly 91% observed a single time. The sequencing used peripheral blood, collected on day 0 of AZD1222 vaccination. The receptors originated from an adult in good health. Both conserved end residues are part of each CDR3. A D gene is named only where the DNA matches it firmly. Size values are once, few and many counts, or a class for expanded clones, and some rows have none.

d_gene,abundance,v_gene,j_gene,len,CDR3nt,CDR3aa
TRBD2,once,TRBV4-2,TRBJ2-3,16,TGTGCCAGCAGCCAGTTGGTAGCGGGAGGAGGAGATACGCAGTATTTT,CASSQLVAGGGDTQYF
-,-,TRBV10-3,TRBJ2-2,15,TGTGCCATCAGTGAGACCGGGACCCTCACCGGGGAGCTGTTTTTT,CAISETGTLTGELFF
-,-,TRBV6-6,TRBJ2-7,14,TGTGCCAGCCGCCCACCGGGGAACACCTACGAGCAGTACTTC,CASRPPGNTYEQYF
-,-,TRBV15,TRBJ1-5,17,TGTGCCACCAGCAGAGTCAAGGCCTCCCCTGTGGGGCAGCCCCAGCATTTT,CATSRVKASPVGQPQHF
TRBD2,-,TRBV30,TRBJ2-1,16,TGTGCCTGGAGTGGGCTAGCGGGAGGGCCGGGGAATGAGCAGTTCTTC,CAWSGLAGGPGNEQFF
-,once,TRBV2,TRBJ1-1,13,TGTGCCAGCAGTGAAAATATGGCTCCTGCAGCTTTCTTT,CASSENMAPAAFF
-,-,TRBV28,TRBJ2-1,14,TGTGCCAGCCAACACCAAGGGTTGTGGCATGAGCAGTTCTTC,CASQHQGLWHEQFF
TRBD2,-,TRBV6-5,TRBJ2-7,14,TGTGCCAGCAGTCCCAGCGGGGCTACCTACGAGCAGTACTTC,CASSPSGATYEQYF
TRBD2,-,TRBV5-1,TRBJ2-1,16,TGCGCCAGCAGCTTGTATAGCGGGAGCACCTACAATGAGCAGTTCTTC,CASSLYSGSTYNEQFF
-,-,TRBV3-1/TRBV3-2,TRBJ2-3,16,TGTGCCAGCAGCCAAGATCCGGCGGGTCCCACAGATACGCAGTATTTT,CASSQDPAGPTDTQYF
TRBD2,-,TRBV9,TRBJ2-1,17,TGTGCCAGCAGCGTAGACACCGGGACTAGCGGGAGGGATGAGCAGTTCTTC,CASSVDTGTSGRDEQFF
-,-,TRBV30,TRBJ1-5,14,TGTGCCTGGAGTCCAACTTATAGCAATCAGCCCCAGCATTTT,CAWSPTYSNQPQHF
TRBD1,-,TRBV5-1,TRBJ2-2,14,TGCGCCAGCAGCCCGGACAGGGCCACCGGGGAGCTGTTTTTT,CASSPDRATGELFF
-,once,TRBV3-1/TRBV3-2,TRBJ2-4,13,TGTGCCAGCAACCAACAGGGAGGCAACATTCAGTACTTC,CASNQQGGNIQYF
TRBD2,once,TRBV13,TRBJ2-1,15,TGTGCCAGCAGCTTAGAACTAGCGGATCACAATGAGCAGTTCTTC,CASSLELADHNEQFF
-,-,TRBV7-6,TRBJ2-7,13,TGTGCCAGCAGCTTAGTGGGCGGAAGGGAGCAGTACTTC,CASSLVGGREQYF
TRBD1,-,TRBV10-2,TRBJ2-5,14,TGCGCCAGCAGGGTGGGACAGGTGGGGGAGACCCAGTACTTC,CASRVGQVGETQYF